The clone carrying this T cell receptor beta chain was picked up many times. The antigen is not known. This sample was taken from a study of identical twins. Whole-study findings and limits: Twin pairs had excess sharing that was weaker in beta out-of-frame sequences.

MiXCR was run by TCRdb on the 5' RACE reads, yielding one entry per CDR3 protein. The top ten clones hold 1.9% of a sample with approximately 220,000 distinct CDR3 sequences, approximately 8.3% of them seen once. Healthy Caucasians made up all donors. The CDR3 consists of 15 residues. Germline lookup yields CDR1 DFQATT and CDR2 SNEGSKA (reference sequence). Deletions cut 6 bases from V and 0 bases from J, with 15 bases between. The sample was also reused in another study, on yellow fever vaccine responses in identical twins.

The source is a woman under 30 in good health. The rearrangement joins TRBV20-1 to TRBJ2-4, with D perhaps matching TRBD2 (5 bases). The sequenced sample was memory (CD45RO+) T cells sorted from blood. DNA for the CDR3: TGCAGTGCCCCGGGGTTGGGAATAGCCAAAAACATTCAGTACTTC. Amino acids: CSAPGLGIAKNIQYF.